The entry below gives a single TCR beta chain sequence along with its context. Per germline, CDR1 SQVTM and CDR2 ANQGSEA. CDR3 size: 15 residues. V lost 6 bases to trimming and J lost 0 bases, with 14 bases between them. Amplification of TCR beta CDR3 regions used RNA transcripts. Second-round multiplex PCR followed a first-round RT-PCR using HTBI primers. TCRdb used MiXCR to reprocess the multiplex PCR reads, holding one entry per CDR3 protein. The sample includes over a million distinct CDR3 sequences, 36% of them seen just once. The sample belongs to a study of Graves' ophthalmopathy and Graves' hyperthyroidism.

This clonotype was sampled from an adult man with Graves' hyperthyroidism. V gene TRBV29-1 combines with J gene TRBJ1-4, with D perhaps matching TRBD1 (5 bases). The sample taken for sequencing was peripheral blood or thyroid tissue (not recorded which). The CDR3 region has the DNA TGCAGCGTATCCCCCGCGACAGCAACTAATGAAAAACTGTTTTTT. This gives the protein CSVSPATATNEKLFF.